The 10 T cell receptor beta chains in this list originate from one sample, sequenced in a study of cytomegalovirus exposure and HLA in healthy donors. Primers for the PCR totalled 60 Vbeta and 13 Jbeta. Produced via immunoSEQ multiplex PCR; TCRdb's table is partial and in-frame only. The data contain about 70,000 clones, approximately 90% of them seen just once; the ten biggest clones take up 2%. Sequencing used PBMCs. All receptors derive from a woman aged 25 to 39 in good health and CMV-seronegative.

The gene calls are TRBV15 and TRBJ2-1, with 8 positions matching TRBD1. Per germline, CDR1 LNHNV and CDR2 YYDKDF (reference sequence). CDR3 size: 14 residues. The V gene end was trimmed by 3 bases and the J gene end by 2 bases; junction bases not matched to a gene: 0. The CDR3 DNA is TGTGCCACCAGCAGGACAGGGGCCTACAATGAGCAGTTCTTC. This encodes CATSRTGAYNEQFF.

The rearrangement links TRBV19 to TRBJ2-1; 8 nucleotides align to TRBD1. V was pared by 4 bases and J by 11 bases, with 13 bases of the junction left unmatched. The germline V gene encodes CDR1 LNHDA and CDR2 SQIVND (reference sequence). The CDR3 loop spans 15 amino acids. This chain's CDR3 is CASSSPGQGGAKQFF. The CDR3 nucleotides are TGTGCCAGTAGTAGCCCCGGACAGGGAGGTGCCAAGCAGTTCTTC.

This clone was observed a few times. The gene calls are TRBV6-6 and TRBJ2-5; 9 nucleotides match TRBD1. This CDR3 region has 15 residues. Germline V gene lookup returns CDR1 MNHNY and CDR2 SVGAGI (reference sequence). V lost 2 bases, J lost 5 bases, and 6 bases stayed unmatched. CDR3 coding DNA: TGTGCCAGCAGTTACCGGGACAGGGTAGTGGAGACCCAGTACTTC. Translating gives CASSYRDRVVETQYF.

The J gene is TRBJ2-3, the V gene TRBV11-3, with 9 bases aligning to TRBD2. Germline assignment: CDR1 SGHNT and CDR2 YENEEA. The CDR3 runs to 16 residues. V lost 4 bases, J lost 4 bases, and 9 bases stayed unmatched. DNA for the CDR3: TGTGCCAGCAGCTCTCAAGCGGGAGGCCAGGCAGATACGCAGTATTTT. This sequence encodes CASSSQAGGQADTQYF.

The genes are TRBV5-5 and TRBJ2-1; 9 positions match TRBD2. Germline V gene lookup returns CDR1 SGHKS and CDR2 YYEKEE (reference sequence). There are 15 residues in the CDR3. V lost 4 bases to trimming and J lost 1 base; unmatched junction nucleotides: 3. This CDR3 is CASSPLAGSYNEQFF. The CDR3 DNA sequence: TGTGCCAGCAGCCCCCTAGCGGGGTCCTACAATGAGCAGTTCTTC.

The rearrangement uses TRBV4-2 and TRBJ2-3, with 9 bases that match TRBD1. The V segment lost 2 bases and the J segment 5 bases; nucleotides outside the gene matches: 8. This CDR3 is 16 amino acids long. CDR1 is LGHNA and CDR2 is YNFKEQ in the germline V gene. The chain's CDR3 is CASSQPPGQGIDTQYF. The CDR3 coding sequence is TGTGCCAGCAGCCAACCTCCCGGACAGGGGATAGATACGCAGTATTTT.

V is TRBV19 and J is TRBJ1-5; maybe TRBD1 (6 bases). Germline assignment: CDR1 LNHDA and CDR2 SQIVND (reference sequence). V lost 2 bases and J 0 bases, leaving 8 bases between the germline ends. This CDR3 is 15 amino acids long. The chain's CDR3 is CASSIRTDSNQPQHF. The CDR3 DNA sequence: TGTGCCAGTAGTATACGGACAGATAGCAATCAGCCCCAGCATTTT.

This sequence joins TRBV6-1 and TRBJ2-7; possible D gene TRBD1, 5 bases. The CDR3 has 14 amino acids. V was shortened by 4 bases and J by 5 bases, with 15 bases between the two germline ends. Germline V gives CDR1 MNHNS, CDR2 SASEGT. The CDR3, as DNA: TGTGCCAGCAGTGTCAAGGGGTCCCCCGACGAGCAGTACTTC. Its protein product is CASSVKGSPDEQYF.

CDR3 in amino acids: CASSSGQKSTGELFF. The CDR3 coding sequence is TGTGCCAGCAGTTCCGGACAAAAGAGTACCGGGGAGCTGTTTTTT. The V gene is TRBV6-5, the J gene TRBJ2-2, with a tentative D call TRBD1 (5 bases). The CDR3 loop spans 15 amino acids. In germline, CDR1 is MNHEY, CDR2 SVGAGI. V was pared by 4 bases and J by 5 bases, with 14 bases between.

The rearrangement links TRBV7-9 to TRBJ2-2; TRBD2 aligns across 11 bases. The germline gives CDR1 SEHNR, CDR2 FQNEAQ (reference sequence). V trimming: 3 bases; J trimming: 0 bases; junction bases outside the gene matches: 6. The CDR3 totals 18 residues. The CDR3 region has the DNA TGTGCCAGCAGCTTTAGGGGACTAGCGGAGGCGAACACCGGGGAGCTGTTTTTT. Encoded protein: CASSFRGLAEANTGELFF.